Listed here are 2 T cell receptor beta chains from one sample, sequenced in a study of OX40 agonist ivuxolimab in advanced cancers. Method: immunoSEQ multiplex PCR; TCRdb's copy keeps in-frame clones and lacks some. The sample contains over 30,000 clones, 82% of which appear only once. The specimen was CD4+ or CD8+ T cells sorted from blood, collected in a trial of the OX40 agonist ivuxolimab. These receptors originate from an adult with an advanced solid tumor such as melanoma, head and neck, liver or kidney cancer.

V is TRBV27 and J is TRBJ1-1, with D possibly TRBD1 on 6 matching bases. V lost 5 bases and J 1 base, leaving 11 bases between the germline ends. The CDR3 extends over 14 amino acids. Germline values: CDR1 MNHEY, CDR2 SMNVEV (reference sequence). DNA for the CDR3: TGTGCCAGCAGTCGTCTACAGGGGAACACTGAAGCTTTCTTT. Protein: CASSRLQGNTEAFF.

This sequence joins TRBV5-1 and TRBJ2-3; tentatively, D is TRBD2 (5 bases). Germline V lookup: CDR1 SGHRS, CDR2 YFSETQ. The V end lost 0 bases, the J end lost 3 bases, and 8 bases lay between the germline ends. This CDR3 contains 14 residues. DNA of the CDR3: TGCGCCAGCAGCTTGGGAGCGGAGACAGATACGCAGTATTTT. It specifies CASSLGAETDTQYF.